The 2 T cell receptor delta chains below all came from one sample that was sequenced in a study of γδ T cells in repeated Plasmodium falciparum infection. TCRdb made new clone calls on the multiplex PCR reads using CATT. The sample has 45,000 to 60,000 delta-chain clones; roughly 1.9% are singletons. Flow sorting of PBMC yielded separate Vgamma9/Vdelta2+ and Vdelta2-negative gammadelta T cell populations for bulk repertoire analysis. Sequenced material: gamma-delta T cells from blood. The receptors originated from a pool of human donors (malaria-infected and uninfected, not separated).

Regarding this clone: A read error likely explains this, since a far larger clone differs by one base. Different DNA sequences within this sample yield the same CDR3. The chain couples TRDV1 to TRDJ1; 11 nucleotides align to TRDD3. With 4 bases clipped from V and 7 bases from J, the junction kept 29 bases outside the gene matches. This CDR3 is built from 22 residues. The germline V gene has CDR1 TSWWSYY and CDR2 QGS. The CDR3 DNA sequence: TGTGCTCTTGGGGCGACCTTCCTACTCGCGGAGTTGGGGGATACGATGGCCGGTAAACTCATCTTT. It is translated as CALGATFLLAELGDTMAGKLIF.

This clone turned up a few times. A far larger clone is just one base off, so this is likely a read error. This CDR3 is CALGPGFRNWGTPPLAKLIF. The DNA of the CDR3 is TGCGCTCTTGGGCCCGGGTTCCGAAACTGGGGGACCCCCCCCCTTGCGAAACTCATCTTT. The chain couples TRDV1 to TRDJ1; 9 nucleotides align to TRDD3. Germline matching of the DNA provided the J gene here, since TCRdb leaves it blank. The CDR3 length is 20 residues. The V gene's germline CDR1 is TSWWSYY and CDR2 QGS.